These 11 T cell receptor beta chains came from one sample sequenced in a study of cytomegalovirus exposure and HLA in healthy donors. Primers for the PCR totalled 60 Vbeta and 13 Jbeta. The assay was immunoSEQ multiplex PCR, and TCRdb's table has in-frame clones only and misses some. The sample lists tens of thousands of clones, 60% to 85% occurring once. The sequenced material came from PBMCs. These receptors were taken from a man aged 35 to 55 in good health and CMV-seronegative.

V usage is TRBV15 and J usage is TRBJ1-5, with D unresolved. Germline assignment: CDR1 LNHNV and CDR2 YYDKDF (reference sequence). Trimming removed 3 bases at V and 8 bases at J, with 11 bases between. This CDR3 region has 13 residues. CDR3 nucleotide sequence: TGTGCCACCAGCAGGGCCCCCGGGGAGCCCCAGCATTTT. This sequence encodes CATSRAPGEPQHF.

The chain links TRBV5-6 to TRBJ2-1; 11 bases map to TRBD2. J lost 6 bases, V lost 5 bases, and 10 bases had no gene match. Looked up from germline, CDR1 is SGHDT and CDR2 is YYEEEE. The CDR3 contains 16 residues. CDR3 residues: CASSLKLAGASNEQFF. Written as DNA, the CDR3 is TGTGCCAGCAGTTTGAAACTAGCGGGAGCGTCCAATGAGCAGTTCTTC.

The gene calls are TRBV15 and TRBJ1-2; D uncertain. The V and J ends lost 5 bases and 2 bases respectively, with 12 bases between them. The germline CDR1 and CDR2 sequences are LNHNV and YYDKDF (reference sequence). This CDR3 has 14 residues. The CDR3 sequence is CATSGRLTNYGYTF. The CDR3 coding sequence is TGTGCCACCAGCGGAAGACTGACGAACTATGGCTACACCTTC.

The genes are TRBV7-2 and TRBJ2-1; tentatively, D is TRBD2 (5 bases). The ends were cut back, 3 bases at V and 4 bases at J, with 10 bases in the middle. The CDR3 spans 14 residues. Germline V gene sequence: CDR1 SGHTA, CDR2 FQGNSA. The CDR3 sequence: CASSFGVVYNEQFF. The CDR3 nucleotides are TGTGCCAGCAGCTTCGGGGTTGTATACAATGAGCAGTTCTTC.

The table lists this clone with a count of one. V and J are TRBV11-2 and TRBJ2-3, with D tentatively TRBD1 (7 bases). Trimming pared 4 bases from V and 11 bases from J, leaving 19 bases between. Germline V lookup: CDR1 SGHAT, CDR2 FQNNGV. The CDR3 consists of 14 residues. The CDR3 is CASSWGTVGQMQYF. The CDR3 DNA reads TGTGCCAGCAGCTGGGGGACTGTGGGACAGATGCAGTATTTT.

J is TRBJ2-6 and V is TRBV7-8, with D tentatively TRBD2 (5 bases). The CDR3 is 16 residues long. The V end lost 5 bases, the J end lost 0 bases, and 11 bases lay between the germline ends. CDR1 is SGHVS, CDR2 FQNEAQ, per germline. CDR3 sequence reads: CASSAPGSSGANVLTF. In DNA, the CDR3 is TGTGCCAGCAGCGCCCCGGGGAGCTCTGGGGCCAACGTCCTGACTTTC. The entire variable domain, with the rest obtained from reference TRBV7-8 and TRBJ2-6, is as follows: GAGVSQSPRYKVAKRGQDVALRCDPISGHVSLFWYQQALGQGPEFLTYFQNEAQLDKSGLPSDRFFAERPEGSVSTLKIQRTQQEDSAVYLCASSAPGSSGANVLTFGAGSRLTVL.

The chain carries TRBV6-1 and TRBJ1-1, with 7 bases identical to TRBD1. CDR3 length: 14 residues. The V and J ends lost 7 bases and 5 bases, in that order; junction bases with no gene match: 10. Looked up from germline, CDR1 is MNHNS and CDR2 is SASEGT. The CDR3 nucleotides read TGTGCCAGCAAGAAACAGGGGAGTTTAACTGAAGCTTTCTTT. This translates into CASKKQGSLTEAFF.

The chain is built from TRBV5-1 and TRBJ1-2, with TRBD1 identical over 12 bases. The junction had 2 bases not matched to a gene; V was cut back by 2 bases and J by 3 bases. CDR3 length equals 15 residues. In germline, CDR1 is SGHRS, CDR2 YFSETQ. CDR3 loop: CASSLGTGGDYGYTF. The CDR3 nucleotides are TGCGCCAGCAGCTTAGGGACAGGGGGCGACTATGGCTACACCTTC.

The chain employs TRBV4-2 and TRBJ2-5; D gene uncertain. Germline CDR1 LGHNA, CDR2 YNFKEQ. The CDR3 sequence is 15 residues long. V shed 0 bases and J shed 5 bases, with 13 bases lying between them. CDR3 residues: CASSQELVWSETQYF. CDR3 nucleotide sequence: TGTGCCAGCAGCCAAGAGTTAGTCTGGTCGGAGACCCAGTACTTC.

This clone has a handful of counts. V gene TRBV6-1 combines with J gene TRBJ2-7; 10 bases line up with TRBD2. Losses at the gene ends were 1 base for V and 0 bases for J; bases not matched to a gene: 0. The germline V gene encodes CDR1 MNHNS and CDR2 SASEGT. CDR3 length equals 15 residues. This CDR3 is CASSEGTSGSYEQYF. CDR3 in DNA: TGTGCCAGCAGTGAAGGGACTAGCGGCTCCTACGAGCAGTACTTC.

This clone was seen a few times. The chain couples TRBV19 to TRBJ2-7; D is ambiguous. Trimming removed 4 bases from V and 6 bases from J, with 13 bases in between. Looked up from germline, CDR1 is LNHDA and CDR2 is SQIVND (reference sequence). The CDR3 contains 13 residues. The CDR3 loop reads CASSNQIRSEQYF. In nucleotides, the CDR3 is TGTGCCAGTAGTAACCAGATACGGAGCGAGCAGTACTTC. Filled out from reference TRBV19 and TRBJ2-7, the complete variable domain reads DGGITQSPKYLFRKEGQNVTLSCEQNLNHDAMYWYRQDPGQGLRLIYYSQIVNDFQKGDIAEGYSVSREKKESFPLTVTSAQKNPTAFYLCASSNQIRSEQYFGPGTRLTVT.